The sequence of this T cell receptor beta chain was determined in a study of T cell changes during pregnancy in multiple sclerosis. Profiling relied on immunoSEQ multiplex PCR, and the TCRdb table lists in-frame clones only, not all of them. Of some 37,000 clones listed, about 90% are singletons. Germline trimming cut 2 bases from V and 3 bases from J; bases unmatched to any gene: 1. This CDR3 region has 13 residues. Per germline, CDR1 SGHRS and CDR2 YFSETQ. The material was CD8+ T cells from peripheral blood mononuclear cells, obtained after pregnancy. The TCR was taken from a female donor with multiple sclerosis, enrolled in a pregnancy study. The V gene is TRBV5-1, the J gene TRBJ2-5, with 7 bases fitting TRBD1. Here the CDR3 DNA reads TGCGCCAGCAGCTTAACAGGGGAAGAGACCCAGTACTTC. This encodes CASSLTGEETQYF.